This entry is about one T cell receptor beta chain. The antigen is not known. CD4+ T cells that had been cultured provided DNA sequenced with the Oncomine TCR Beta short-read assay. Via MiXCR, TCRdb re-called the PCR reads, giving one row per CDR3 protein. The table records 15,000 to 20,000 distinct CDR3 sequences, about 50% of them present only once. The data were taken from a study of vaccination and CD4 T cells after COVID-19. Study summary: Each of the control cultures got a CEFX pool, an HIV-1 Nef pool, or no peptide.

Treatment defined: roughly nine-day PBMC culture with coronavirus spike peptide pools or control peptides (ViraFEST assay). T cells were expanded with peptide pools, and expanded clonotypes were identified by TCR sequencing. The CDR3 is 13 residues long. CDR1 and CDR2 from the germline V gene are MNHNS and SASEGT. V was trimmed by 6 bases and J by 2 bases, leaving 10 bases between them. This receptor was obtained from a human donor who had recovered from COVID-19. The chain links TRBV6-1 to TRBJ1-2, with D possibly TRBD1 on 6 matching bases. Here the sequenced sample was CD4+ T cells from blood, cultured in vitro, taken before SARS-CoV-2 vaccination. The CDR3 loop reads CASRDSANYGYTF. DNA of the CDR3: TGTGCCAGCAGGGACAGCGCCAACTATGGCTACACCTTC.